This T cell receptor beta chain was sequenced during a study of blood T cell repertoires in COVID-19. Germline V gene lookup returns CDR1 LNHDA and CDR2 SQIVND (reference sequence). With 6 bases removed from V and 5 bases from J, the gap between germline ends came to 11 bases. The CDR3 loop spans 13 amino acids. The protocol was immunoSEQ multiplex PCR, while the TCRdb copy is restricted to in-frame clones and leaves out a portion. The sample records roughly 340,000 clones, around nine tenths being singletons. The sequence was obtained from a woman in her sixties or seventies with COVID-19, enrolled during active disease. J is TRBJ1-5 and V is TRBV19; D gene unclear. The sequenced material came from peripheral blood. The CDR3 DNA sequence: TGTGCCAGTAGGAGTAATCGGGATCAGCCCCAGCATTTT. It encodes CASRSNRDQPQHF. The variable domain in full, completed from reference TRBV19 and TRBJ1-5, reads DGGITQSPKYLFRKEGQNVTLSCEQNLNHDAMYWYRQDPGQGLRLIYYSQIVNDFQKGDIAEGYSVSREKKESFPLTVTSAQKNPTAFYLCASRSNRDQPQHFGDGTRLSIL.